This TCR beta chain comes out of a study of control samples from healthy donors and cancer patients (dated by TCRdb to 2018 to 2020). Turning to this clone: Its antigen remains undetermined. No base quality values were provided; no much bigger clone lies one nucleotide off.

Receptor amplification or capture employed the immunoSEQ multiplex PCR assay. Drawn from immuneACCESS, this table holds only the in-frame rearrangements with V and J called that TCRdb kept. Clones are partly lost; checked studies trace under half to an unresolved V gene and leave the rest unexplained. Recorded for this sample are approximately 130,000 clones; about nine tenths of them occurred a single time. More than 6.5% of the sample is in the top ten clones. Trimming takes 0 bases from V and 6 bases from J, and the germline ends sit 8 bases apart. CDR1 and CDR2 were assigned from the germline V gene as MNHEY and SVGAGI. The CDR3 numbers 13 residues from cysteine through phenylalanine. The sequence is cut down to CDR3 DNA, 39 bases in frame from base 1.

The sequence is built from TRBV6-5 and TRBJ1-1; no D segment can be confidently identified. Sequencing input: blood. The receptor was derived from a man aged 35 to 55 in good health. The bases read TGTGCCAGCAGTTACTCCAGTTTGGCTGAAGCTTTCTTT. The encoded protein is CASSYSSLAEAFF.